A single sample gave rise to the 10 T cell receptor beta chains below, sequenced in a study of shared clonotypes between healthy human individuals. In the naive CD8 group, cells lacked CD45RO and were positively selected for CCR7, so terminally differentiated effector memory CD45RA+ cells were left out. The method was immunoSEQ multiplex PCR; TCRdb's version includes in-frame clones alone and lacks a portion of them. Of approximately 840,000 clones in the sample, 95% to 97% are singletons; the top ten hold around 0.25%. Sample: naive CD8+ T cells sorted from blood. All receptors come from a man aged 25-40 years in good health.

The chain uses TRBV6-5 and TRBJ2-3; weak D call: TRBD2 (6 bases). The V end lost 2 bases, the J end lost 2 bases, and 8 bases lay between the germline ends. This CDR3 has 14 residues. Germline CDR1 is MNHEY and CDR2 is SVGAGI. CDR3 nucleotide sequence: TGTGCCAGCAGTTACACGGGAGTCACAGATACGCAGTATTTT. This translates into CASSYTGVTDTQYF.

The CDR3 DNA sequence: TGCGCCAGCAGCCTCATTGGGACTTCCTACGAGCAGTACTTC. It translates to CASSLIGTSYEQYF. The rearrangement joins TRBV4-1 to TRBJ2-7, with D tentatively TRBD2 (6 bases). This CDR3 has 14 amino acids. Trimming stripped 4 bases from V and 1 base from J, with 11 bases between. Germline CDR1 is MGHRA and CDR2 is YSYEKL.

The chain carries TRBV30 and TRBJ2-5, with a tentative D call TRBD1 (6 bases). The CDR3 is made up of 13 amino acids. Between the trimmed V and J ends, which lost 3 bases and 1 base, there was a span of 9 bases. The V gene's germline CDR1 is GTSNPN and CDR2 SVGIG (reference sequence). The CDR3 sequence: CAWSGTPQETQYF. CDR3 DNA sequence: TGTGCCTGGAGCGGGACACCCCAAGAGACCCAGTACTTC. Variable domain in full (rest from reference TRBV30 and TRBJ2-5): SQTIHQWPATLVQPVGSPLSLECTVEGTSNPNLYWYRQAAGRGLQLLFYSVGIGQISSEVPQNLSASRPQDRQFILSSKKLLLSDSGFYLCAWSGTPQETQYFGPGTRLLVL.

This chain joins TRBV27 and TRBJ2-7; D is unclear. The CDR3 sequence is 14 residues long. Trimming removed 8 bases from V and 0 bases from J, with 14 bases in between. From germline, CDR1 is MNHEY and CDR2 SMNVEV (reference sequence). Here the CDR3 DNA reads TGTGCCAGCGGATTGGGCCGGCTCTCCTACGAGCAGTACTTC. Translation gives CASGLGRLSYEQYF.

The chain carries TRBV9 and TRBJ2-7; 11 nucleotides match TRBD1. V gave up 4 bases and J gave up 3 bases; unmatched junction bases: 3. The germline V gene encodes CDR1 SGDLS and CDR2 YYNGEE. The length of the CDR3 is 14 residues. The CDR3 DNA is TGTGCCAGCAGCTTTGGGACAGGGGGCTACGAGCAGTACTTC. It specifies CASSFGTGGYEQYF.

The rearrangement joins TRBV11-2 to TRBJ2-7; 7 bases line up with TRBD2. J gave up 0 bases and V 7 bases, and 6 bases lay outside the gene matches. The CDR3 totals 14 residues. From germline, CDR1 is SGHAT and CDR2 FQNNGV. The DNA for the CDR3 is TGTGCCAGCACACCGGGAGGCTTCTCCTACGAGCAGTACTTC. Protein sequence: CASTPGGFSYEQYF.

The chain carries TRBV4-1 and TRBJ2-7; unclear D gene. Germline V lookup: CDR1 MGHRA, CDR2 YSYEKL. There are 14 residues in the CDR3. Between the trimmed V and J ends, which lost 0 bases and 2 bases, there was a span of 8 bases. CDR3 loop: CASSQDPAAYEQYF. The CDR3 DNA reads as TGCGCCAGCAGCCAAGACCCAGCCGCCTACGAGCAGTACTTC.

The CDR3 loop reads CASSLAGRTNTGELFF. In nucleotides, the CDR3 is TGTGCCAGCAGCTTGGCCGGCAGGACGAACACCGGGGAGCTGTTTTTT. The chain is built from TRBV5-4 and TRBJ2-2, with unresolved D. The CDR3 covers 16 residues. Per germline, CDR1 SGHNT and CDR2 YYREEE (reference sequence). V dropped 0 bases and J dropped 0 bases, with 9 bases sitting between them. The variable domain in full, with the rest retrieved from reference TRBV5-4 and TRBJ2-2, is ETGVTQSPTHLIKTRGQQVTLRCSSQSGHNTVSWYQQALGQGPQFIFQYYREEENGRGNFPPRFSGLQFPNYSSELNVNALELDDSALYLCASSLAGRTNTGELFFGEGSRLTVL.

This chain connects TRBV29-1 to TRBJ2-1; TRBD2 aligns across 8 bases. CDR1 is SQVTM, CDR2 ANQGSEA, per germline. The CDR3 length is 15 residues. With 3 bases clipped from V and 0 bases from J, the junction kept 4 bases outside the gene matches. The CDR3 DNA is TGCAGCGTTGAGTCCACTAGCGGCTCCTACAATGAGCAGTTCTTC. Amino acids: CSVESTSGSYNEQFF.

This clone appeared a single time. The chain recombines TRBV11-2 with TRBJ2-3; D is uncertain. Germline V lookup: CDR1 SGHAT, CDR2 FQNNGV. There are 16 residues in the CDR3. The V end lost 5 bases, the J end lost 0 bases, and 15 bases lay between the germline ends. In nucleotides, the CDR3 is TGTGCCAGCAGCCTATCCCCATACACTAGCACAGATACGCAGTATTTT. Encoded protein: CASSLSPYTSTDTQYF.